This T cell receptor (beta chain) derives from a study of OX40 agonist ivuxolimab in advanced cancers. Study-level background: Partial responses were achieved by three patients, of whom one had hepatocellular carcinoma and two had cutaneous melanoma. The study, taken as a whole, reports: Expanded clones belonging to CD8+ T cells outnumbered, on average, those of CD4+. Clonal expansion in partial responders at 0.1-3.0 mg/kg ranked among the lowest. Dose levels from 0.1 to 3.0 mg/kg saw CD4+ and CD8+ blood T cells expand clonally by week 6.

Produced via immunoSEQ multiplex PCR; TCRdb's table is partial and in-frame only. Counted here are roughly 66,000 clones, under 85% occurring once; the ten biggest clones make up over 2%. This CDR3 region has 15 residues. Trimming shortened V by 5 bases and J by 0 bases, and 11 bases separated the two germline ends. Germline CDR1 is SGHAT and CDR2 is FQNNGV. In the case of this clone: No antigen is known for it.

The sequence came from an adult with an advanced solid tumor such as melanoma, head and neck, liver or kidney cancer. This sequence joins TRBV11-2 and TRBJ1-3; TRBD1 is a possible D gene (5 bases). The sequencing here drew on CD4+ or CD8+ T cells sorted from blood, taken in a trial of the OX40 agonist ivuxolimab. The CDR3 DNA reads TGTGCCAGCAGCCCGGGGGTTCTCTCTGGAAACACCATATATTTT. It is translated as CASSPGVLSGNTIYF.